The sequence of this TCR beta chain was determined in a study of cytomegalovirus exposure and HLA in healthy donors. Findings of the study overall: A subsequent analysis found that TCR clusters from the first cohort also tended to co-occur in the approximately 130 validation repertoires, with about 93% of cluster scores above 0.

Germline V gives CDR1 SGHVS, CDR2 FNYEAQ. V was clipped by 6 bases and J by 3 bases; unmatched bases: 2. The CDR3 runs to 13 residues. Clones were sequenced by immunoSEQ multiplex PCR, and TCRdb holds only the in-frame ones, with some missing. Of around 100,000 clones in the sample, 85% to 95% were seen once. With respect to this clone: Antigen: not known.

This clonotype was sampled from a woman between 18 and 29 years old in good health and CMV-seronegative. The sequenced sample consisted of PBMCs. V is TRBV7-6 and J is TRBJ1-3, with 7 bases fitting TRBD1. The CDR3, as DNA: TGTGCCAGCAGAGGGACAGTTGGAAACACCATATATTTT. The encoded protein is CASRGTVGNTIYF.